The 14 T cell receptor beta chains below come from one sample, sequenced in a study of beta chain features in type 1 diabetes. The study's findings and limits: In all four CD4+ subsets, TCRB CDR3 length was significantly, moderately reduced in type 1 diabetes.

Their antigens remain unidentified. Sequencing targeted expressed TCRB transcripts, as all isolated RNA had been reverse transcribed. Profiling relied on immunoSEQ multiplex PCR, and the TCRdb table lists in-frame clones only, not all of them. The sample lists 200,000 to 300,000 clones, approximately 15% seen once, with about 0.019% in the top ten. The sequenced material came from naive CD4+ T cells from blood. These receptors all stem from a man under 40 with type 1 diabetes.

This clone showed up just a few times. The chain combines TRBV7-6 with TRBJ1-1, with D unclear. This CDR3 is 15 amino acids long. Germline V gives CDR1 SGHVS, CDR2 FNYEAQ. V was clipped by 5 bases and J by 0 bases, with 13 bases between them. The CDR3 sequence is CASSRWSGMNTEAFF. CDR3 in DNA: TGTGCCAGCAGCCGGTGGTCAGGCATGAACACTGAAGCTTTCTTT.

The J gene is TRBJ2-7, the V gene TRBV18, with 9 positions matching TRBD2. V gave up 3 bases and J gave up 6 bases; unmatched junction bases: 6. Germline loops: CDR1 KGHSH, CDR2 LQKENI. The CDR3 spans 14 residues. This CDR3 is CASSPTSGSGEQYF. Written as DNA, the CDR3 is TGTGCCAGCTCACCGACTAGCGGAAGCGGCGAGCAGTACTTC.

This clone showed up just a few times. This chain joins TRBV5-1 and TRBJ2-7, with 9 bases fitting TRBD2. The CDR3 has 15 residues. V dropped 3 bases and J dropped 3; count of bases not matched to a gene: 7. Germline loops: CDR1 SGHRS, CDR2 YFSETQ. The CDR3 sequence is CASSSGTSMGYEQYF. DNA of the CDR3: TGCGCCAGCAGCTCCGGGACTAGCATGGGCTACGAGCAGTACTTC.

This clone showed up just a few times. V and J are TRBV12-5 and TRBJ2-7, with D uncertain. CDR1 and CDR2 from the germline V gene are LGHNT and FRNRAP. The CDR3 is made up of 15 amino acids. Deletions cut 0 bases from V and 1 base from J, with 10 bases between. Written as DNA, the CDR3 is TGTGCTAGTGGTTTGGTATTGGGCGATTCCTACGAGCAGTACTTC. Translated: CASGLVLGDSYEQYF.

This CDR3 is CASSAQGLAVNEQFF. CDR3 in DNA: TGTGCCAGCAGCGCCCAAGGGCTAGCGGTAAATGAGCAGTTCTTC. The rearrangement uses TRBV9 and TRBJ2-1, with 7 nucleotides matching TRBD2. This CDR3 region has 15 residues. From germline, CDR1 is SGDLS and CDR2 YYNGEE. The J segment lost 7 bases and the V segment lost 3 bases, leaving 10 bases of the junction unmatched. Combining the CDR3 with reference TRBV9 and TRBJ2-1 gives the whole variable domain DSGVTQTPKHLITATGQRVTLRCSPRSGDLSVYWYQQSLDQGLQFLIQYYNGEERAKGNILERFSAQQFPDLHSELNLSSLELGDSALYFCASSAQGLAVNEQFFGPGTRLTVL.

V usage is TRBV19 and J usage is TRBJ1-2; tentatively, D is TRBD1 (6 bases). Germline V gene lookup returns CDR1 LNHDA and CDR2 SQIVND (reference sequence). Trimming took 10 bases from V and 4 from J, leaving 16 bases between them. This CDR3 is built from 13 residues. CDR3: CATENRDTYGYTF. CDR3 DNA: TGTGCCACCGAAAACCGGGACACCTATGGCTACACCTTC.

This clone was picked up a small number of times. The J gene is TRBJ2-7, the V gene TRBV18, with unresolved D. The CDR3 runs to 13 residues. The germline V and J ends were trimmed by 6 bases and 3 bases, with 12 bases remaining between them. CDR1 KGHSH and CDR2 LQKENI come from the germline V gene. The CDR3 nucleotides read TGTGCCAGCTCCCTCCCTAACGGCTACGAGCAGTACTTC. Encoded protein: CASSLPNGYEQYF.

The chain carries TRBV5-1 and TRBJ2-3, with D perhaps TRBD2 (6 bases). CDR3 length: 15 amino acids. Trimming removed 4 bases at V and 6 bases at J, with 18 bases between. Germline CDR1 is SGHRS and CDR2 is YFSETQ. The CDR3: CASSPRDPGLDTQYF. The DNA for the CDR3 is TGCGCCAGCAGCCCGCGGGACCCAGGGTTGGATACGCAGTATTTT. Supplemented by reference TRBV5-1 and TRBJ2-3, the full variable domain reads KAGVTQTPRYLIKTRGQQVTLSCSPISGHRSVSWYQQTPGQGLQFLFEYFSETQRNKGNFPGRFSGRQFSNSRSEMNVSTLELGDSALYLCASSPRDPGLDTQYFGPGTRLTVL.

V is TRBV7-9 and J is TRBJ1-1; D remains unclear. The CDR3 consists of 12 residues. Trimming cost V 4 bases and J 6 bases, with 9 bases left between them. Germline V gene sequence: CDR1 SEHNR, CDR2 FQNEAQ (reference sequence). The CDR3 region is CASSSRVAEAFF. The CDR3 nucleotides are TGTGCCAGCAGCTCACGAGTTGCTGAAGCTTTCTTT.

The DNA of the CDR3 is TGTGCCAGCAGCCGACCAACGGAGGGGACCCAGTACTTC. Its translation: CASSRPTEGTQYF. The chain uses TRBV5-4 and TRBJ2-5; D is perhaps TRBD2 (6 bases). Per germline, CDR1 SGHNT and CDR2 YYREEE (reference sequence). CDR3 length: 13 residues. Trimming took 4 bases from V and 7 from J, leaving 14 bases between them.

The chain combines TRBV7-9 with TRBJ1-1; D gene uncertain. This CDR3 spans 13 amino acids. V gave up 5 bases and J gave up 3 bases, with 10 bases separating them. Per the germline V gene, CDR1 is SEHNR and CDR2 is FQNEAQ (reference sequence). CDR3 sequence (DNA): TGTGCCAGCAGCCAACTAACTGACACTGAAGCTTTCTTT. This codes for CASSQLTDTEAFF.

This clone was seen a handful of times. This chain connects TRBV4-1 to TRBJ1-2; D not certain. The CDR3 has 14 residues. The germline V gene has CDR1 MGHRA and CDR2 YSYEKL. Deletions cut 0 bases from V and 4 bases from J, with 9 bases between. The CDR3 DNA sequence: TGCGCCAGCAGCCAAGATAACGGGTTCTATGGCTACACCTTC. Translated: CASSQDNGFYGYTF.

The chain joins TRBV29-1 to TRBJ1-2; 8 nucleotides agree with TRBD1. V trimming: 5 bases; J trimming: 7 bases; junction bases outside the gene matches: 6. Germline assignment: CDR1 SQVTM and CDR2 ANQGSEA. The CDR3 length is 12 residues. This CDR3 reads CSVWTGSVGYTF. The DNA of the CDR3 is TGCAGCGTTTGGACAGGGAGTGTTGGCTACACCTTC.

The table lists this clone with a few counts. J is TRBJ2-1 and V is TRBV27; D is possibly TRBD1 (6 bases). There are 12 residues in the CDR3. V was shortened by 7 bases and J by 2 bases, with 6 bases between the two germline ends. CDR1 MNHEY and CDR2 SMNVEV come from the germline V gene (reference sequence). The chain's CDR3 is CASKGAYNEQFF. In DNA form, the CDR3 reads TGTGCCAGCAAGGGGGCCTACAATGAGCAGTTCTTC.